This TCR beta chain was sequenced in a study of technical replicates of blood from several donors. Data came from immunoSEQ multiplex PCR; TCRdb stores just in-frame clones and leaves some out. Of 75,000 to 100,000 clones listed, about 96% are singletons. The V and J ends lost 4 bases and 4 bases respectively, with 18 bases between them. From germline, CDR1 is SGDLS and CDR2 YYNGEE. CDR3 length: 16 residues. The V call is TRBV9, the J call TRBJ2-1, with TRBD2 as a possible D gene (6 bases). This clonotype was obtained from a human donor in good health. Material: T cells isolated from PBMCs. The CDR3 is CASSRMDTSFYNEQFF. CDR3 DNA: TGTGCCAGCAGCCGCATGGACACTAGCTTTTACAATGAGCAGTTCTTC. Full variable domain (remainder filled in from reference TRBV9 and TRBJ2-1): DSGVTQTPKHLITATGQRVTLRCSPRSGDLSVYWYQQSLDQGLQFLIQYYNGEERAKGNILERFSAQQFPDLHSELNLSSLELGDSALYFCASSRMDTSFYNEQFFGPGTRLTVL.